This entry describes one TCR beta chain. A single base separates this from a much larger clone, so it may be a read error. These data come from a study of tumor-infiltrating lymphocytes in oesophageal squamous cell carcinoma. Germline values: CDR1 LGHNA, CDR2 YNFKEQ. This CDR3 comprises 15 residues. TCRdb reanalysed the PCR reads using MiXCR and keeps one entry per CDR3 protein. Altogether 18,000 or so distinct CDR3 sequences are present, approximately 40% being singletons, with the ten largest covering roughly 13%. Sequencing was done on a sample of normal esophageal tissue next to the tumor. This clonotype originated in a male donor with esophageal squamous cell carcinoma. The V and J genes are TRBV4-2 and TRBJ2-5; 7 nucleotides line up with TRBD2. The J call may be incorrect, as the DNA end agrees better with TRBJ2-1. The CDR3 DNA reads TGTGCCAGCAGCCGAGAGTTCGCGGGAGCCTACGAGCAGTTCTTC. It is translated as CASSREFAGAYEQFF.